This TCR beta chain was identified during a study of blood T cells in healthy people across ages. Study context: Capture by template switching was about one barcoded beta molecule per two T cells. Whole-study findings and limits: Unsorted PBMC input precluded a conclusive naive versus antigen-experienced comparison. The CMV status of each donor remained undetermined, and this could have confounded shifts in expanded clonotypes.

The germline V gene encodes CDR1 PRHDT and CDR2 FYEKMQ (reference sequence). The CDR3 loop spans 13 amino acids. V was clipped by 5 bases and J by 5 bases, with 12 bases between them. With a J-beta primer mix and a sample-barcoded 5' primer, a second PCR ran 7 to 11 cycles. Using its own MiXCR run on the 5' RACE reads, TCRdb lists one record per CDR3 protein. The sample lists around 790,000 distinct CDR3 sequences; 44% were seen once. Sample donors were healthy Caucasian individuals that came from Russia, aged roughly 6 to 100. Only a few counts were recorded for this clonotype. Its antigen is not identified.

This TCR came from a man in his 60s in good health. V is TRBV13 and J is TRBJ1-2; D is perhaps TRBD1 (6 bases). Sequenced sample: blood. The CDR3 sequence: CASSQDRTYGYTF. CDR3 in DNA: TGTGCCAGCAGCCAAGACAGGACTTATGGCTACACCTTC.